The source of this T cell receptor beta chain is a study of early T cells in non-severe SARS-CoV-2 infection. Turning to the study itself: Sequencing was performed on bulk RNA from unsorted whole blood, leaving chains unpaired.

This clonotype was counted between two and nine times. The antigen is not known. Study conclusions and caveats: Matches to VDJdb favored anti-spike CD8 responses and missed private and CD4 specificities.

cDNA molecules, individually, were tagged with unique molecular identifiers. TCRdb re-called the 5' RACE reads with MiXCR, one entry per CDR3 protein. This sample has about 83,000 distinct CDR3 sequences, with 9% to 15% found just once. Germline values: CDR1 ENHRY, CDR2 SYGVKD. There are 15 residues in the CDR3. V was pared by 3 bases and J by 4 bases, with 16 bases between. This rearrangement joins TRBV10-3 to TRBJ2-7, with TRBD1 as a possible D gene (6 bases). The specimen was whole blood. This receptor was obtained from an adult who was a healthcare worker with PCR-confirmed SARS-CoV-2 infection or an uninfected control (not recorded which). The CDR3 DNA reads TGTGCCATCAGTGACCCCGACAGGCGTCTGTACGAGCAGTACTTC. Its protein product is CAISDPDRRLYEQYF.